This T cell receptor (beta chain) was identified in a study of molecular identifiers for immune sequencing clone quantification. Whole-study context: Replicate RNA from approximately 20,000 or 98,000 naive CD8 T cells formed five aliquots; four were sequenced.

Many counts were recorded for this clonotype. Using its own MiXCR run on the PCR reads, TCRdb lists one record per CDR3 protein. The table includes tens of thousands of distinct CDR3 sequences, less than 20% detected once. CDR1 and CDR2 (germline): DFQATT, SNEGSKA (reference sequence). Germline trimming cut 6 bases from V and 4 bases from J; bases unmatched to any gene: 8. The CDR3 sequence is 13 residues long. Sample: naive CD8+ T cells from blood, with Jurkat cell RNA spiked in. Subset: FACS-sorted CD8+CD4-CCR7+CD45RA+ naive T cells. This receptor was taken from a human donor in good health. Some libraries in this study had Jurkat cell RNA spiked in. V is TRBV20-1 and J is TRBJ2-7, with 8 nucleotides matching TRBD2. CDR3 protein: CSANSGTYYEQYF. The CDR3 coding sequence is TGCAGTGCAAATAGCGGGACATATTACGAGCAGTACTTC.